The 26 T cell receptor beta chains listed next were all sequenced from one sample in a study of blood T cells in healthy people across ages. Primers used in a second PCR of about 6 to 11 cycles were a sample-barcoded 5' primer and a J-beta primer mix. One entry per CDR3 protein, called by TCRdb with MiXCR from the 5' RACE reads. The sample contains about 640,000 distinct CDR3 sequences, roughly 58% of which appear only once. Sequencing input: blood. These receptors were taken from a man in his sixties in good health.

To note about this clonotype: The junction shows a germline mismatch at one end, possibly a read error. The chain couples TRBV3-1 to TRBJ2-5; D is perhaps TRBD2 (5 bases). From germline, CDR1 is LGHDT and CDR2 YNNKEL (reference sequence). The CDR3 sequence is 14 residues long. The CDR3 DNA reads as TGCGCCAGCAGCCAAGTCGGCGGGCGAGAGACCCAGTACTTC. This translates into CASSQVGGRETQYF.

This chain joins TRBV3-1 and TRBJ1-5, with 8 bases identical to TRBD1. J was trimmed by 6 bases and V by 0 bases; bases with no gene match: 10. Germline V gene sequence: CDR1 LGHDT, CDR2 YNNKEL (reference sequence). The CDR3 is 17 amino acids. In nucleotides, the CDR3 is TGTGCCAGCAGCCAAGATTTTAGGGGACAGGCTGGTCAGCCCCAGCATTTT. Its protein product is CASSQDFRGQAGQPQHF.

The CDR3 spells CSAGPDRGFYEQYF. The CDR3 nucleotides read TGCAGCGCCGGGCCGGACAGGGGGTTCTACGAGCAGTACTTC. This chain uses TRBV29-1 with TRBJ2-7, with 10 bases fitting TRBD1. The CDR3 extends over 14 amino acids. V lost 7 bases, J lost 3 bases, and 9 bases stayed unmatched. CDR1 is SQVTM, CDR2 ANQGSEA, per germline.

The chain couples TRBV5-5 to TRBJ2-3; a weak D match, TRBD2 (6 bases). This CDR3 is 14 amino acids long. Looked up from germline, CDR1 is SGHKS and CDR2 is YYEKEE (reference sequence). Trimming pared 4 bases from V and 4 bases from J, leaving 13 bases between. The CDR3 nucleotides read TGTGCCAGCAGCCAACGGACTACCCCAGATACGCAGTATTTT. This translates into CASSQRTTPDTQYF.

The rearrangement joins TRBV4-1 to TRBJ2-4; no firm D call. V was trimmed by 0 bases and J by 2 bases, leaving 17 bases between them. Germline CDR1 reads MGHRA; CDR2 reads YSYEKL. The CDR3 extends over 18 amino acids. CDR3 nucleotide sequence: TGCGCCAGCAGCCAAGATTGGCCGGCAGCGTTCCCCAAAAACATTCAGTACTTC. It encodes CASSQDWPAAFPKNIQYF.

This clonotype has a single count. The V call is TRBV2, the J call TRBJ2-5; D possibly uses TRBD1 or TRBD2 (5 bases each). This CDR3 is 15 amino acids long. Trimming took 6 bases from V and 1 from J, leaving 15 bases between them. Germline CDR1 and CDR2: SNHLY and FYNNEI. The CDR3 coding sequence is TGTGCCAGCAGCGGGACGGTCCATCCCCAAGAGACCCAGTACTTC. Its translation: CASSGTVHPQETQYF.

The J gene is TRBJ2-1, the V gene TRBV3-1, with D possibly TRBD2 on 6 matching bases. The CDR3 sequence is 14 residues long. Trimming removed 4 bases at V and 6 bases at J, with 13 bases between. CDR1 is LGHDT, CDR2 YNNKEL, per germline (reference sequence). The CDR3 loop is CASSRWVGGNEQFF. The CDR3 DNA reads TGTGCCAGCAGCCGATGGGTGGGGGGCAATGAGCAGTTCTTC.

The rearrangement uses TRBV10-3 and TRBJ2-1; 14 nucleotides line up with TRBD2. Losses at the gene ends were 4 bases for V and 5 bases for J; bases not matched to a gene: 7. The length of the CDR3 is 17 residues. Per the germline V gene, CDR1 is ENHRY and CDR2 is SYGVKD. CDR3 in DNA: TGTGCCATCAGTGCGACTAGCGGGGGGGCCGTAGACAATGAGCAGTTCTTC. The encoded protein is CAISATSGGAVDNEQFF.

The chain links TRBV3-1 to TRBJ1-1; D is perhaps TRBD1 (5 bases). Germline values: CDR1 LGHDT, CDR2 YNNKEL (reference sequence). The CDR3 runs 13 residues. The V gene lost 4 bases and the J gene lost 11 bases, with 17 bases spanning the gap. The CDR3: CASSLPPGGSAFF. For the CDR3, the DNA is TGTGCCAGCAGCCTACCACCTGGGGGTTCGGCTTTCTTT.

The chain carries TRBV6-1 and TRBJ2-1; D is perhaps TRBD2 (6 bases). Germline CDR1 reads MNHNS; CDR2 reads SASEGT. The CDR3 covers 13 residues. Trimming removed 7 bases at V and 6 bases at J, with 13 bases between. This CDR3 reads CASIVSGLNEQFF. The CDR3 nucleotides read TGTGCCAGCATCGTGAGCGGGCTCAATGAGCAGTTCTTC.

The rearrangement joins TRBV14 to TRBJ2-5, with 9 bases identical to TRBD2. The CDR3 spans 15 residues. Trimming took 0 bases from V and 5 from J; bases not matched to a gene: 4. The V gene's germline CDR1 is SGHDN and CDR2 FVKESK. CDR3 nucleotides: TGTGCCAGCAGCCAAGATTCGGCGGGGGGGGAGACCCAGTACTTC. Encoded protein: CASSQDSAGGETQYF.

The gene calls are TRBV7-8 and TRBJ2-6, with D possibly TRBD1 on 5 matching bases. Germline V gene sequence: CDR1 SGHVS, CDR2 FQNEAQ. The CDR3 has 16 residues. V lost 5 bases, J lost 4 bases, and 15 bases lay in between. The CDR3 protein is CASSPTVQWGANVLTF. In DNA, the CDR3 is TGTGCCAGCAGCCCGACAGTCCAGTGGGGGGCCAACGTCCTGACTTTC.

The CDR3 loop reads CASSRDRRGEKLFF. As DNA, the CDR3 is TGTGCCAGCAGTCGGGACAGGCGGGGGGAAAAACTGTTTTTT. This chain uses TRBV12-3 or TRBV12-4 with TRBJ1-4; 8 bases fit TRBD1. V lost 5 bases, J lost 8 bases, and 7 bases stayed unmatched. This CDR3 has 14 amino acids.

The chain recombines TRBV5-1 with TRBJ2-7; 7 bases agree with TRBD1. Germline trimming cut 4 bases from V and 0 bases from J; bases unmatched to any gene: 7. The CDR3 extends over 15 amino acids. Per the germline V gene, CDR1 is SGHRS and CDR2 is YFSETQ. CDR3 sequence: CASSPDGTASYEQYF. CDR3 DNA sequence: TGCGCCAGCAGCCCCGACGGGACAGCCTCCTACGAGCAGTACTTC.

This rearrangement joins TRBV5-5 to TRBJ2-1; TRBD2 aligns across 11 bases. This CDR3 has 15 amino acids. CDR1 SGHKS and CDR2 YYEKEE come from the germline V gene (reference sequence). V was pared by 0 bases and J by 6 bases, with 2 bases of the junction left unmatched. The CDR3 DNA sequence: TGTGCCAGCAGCTTGGTTAGCGGGGGGGCCAATGAGCAGTTCTTC. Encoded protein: CASSLVSGGANEQFF. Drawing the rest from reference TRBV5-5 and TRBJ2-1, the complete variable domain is DAGVTQSPTHLIKTRGQQVTLRCSPISGHKSVSWYQQVLGQGPQFIFQYYEKEERGRGNFPDRFSARQFPNYSSELNVNALLLGDSALYLCASSLVSGGANEQFFGPGTRLTVL.

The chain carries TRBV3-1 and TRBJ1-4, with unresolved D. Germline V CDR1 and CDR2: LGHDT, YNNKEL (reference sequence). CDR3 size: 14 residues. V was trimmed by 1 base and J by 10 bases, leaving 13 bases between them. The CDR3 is CASSQASGRGKLFF. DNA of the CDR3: TGTGCCAGCAGCCAAGCGTCGGGTCGGGGAAAACTGTTTTTT.

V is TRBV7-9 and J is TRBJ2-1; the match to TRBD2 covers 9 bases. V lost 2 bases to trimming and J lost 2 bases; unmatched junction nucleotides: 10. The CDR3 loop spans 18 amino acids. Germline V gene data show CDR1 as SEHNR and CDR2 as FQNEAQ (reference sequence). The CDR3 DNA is TGTGCCAGCAGCTTATGGCGAGGAGCGGGGGGAACCTACAATGAGCAGTTCTTC. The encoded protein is CASSLWRGAGGTYNEQFF.

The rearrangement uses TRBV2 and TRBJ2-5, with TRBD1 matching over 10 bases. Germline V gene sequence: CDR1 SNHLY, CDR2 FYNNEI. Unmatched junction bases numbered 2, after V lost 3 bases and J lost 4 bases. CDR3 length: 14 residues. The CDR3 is CASSDGTGVETQYF. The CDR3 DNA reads TGTGCCAGCAGTGACGGGACAGGGGTAGAGACCCAGTACTTC.

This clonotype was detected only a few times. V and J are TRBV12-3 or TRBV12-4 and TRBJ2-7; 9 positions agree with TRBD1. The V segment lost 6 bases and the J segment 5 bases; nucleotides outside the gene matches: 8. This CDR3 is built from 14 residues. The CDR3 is CASSPGQGRNEQYF. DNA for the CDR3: TGTGCCAGCAGCCCGGGACAGGGACGCAACGAGCAGTACTTC.

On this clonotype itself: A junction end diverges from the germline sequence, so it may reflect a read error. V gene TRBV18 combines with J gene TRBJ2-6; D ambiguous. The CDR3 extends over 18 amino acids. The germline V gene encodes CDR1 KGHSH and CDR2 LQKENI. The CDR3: CASPPEEARWSGANVLTF. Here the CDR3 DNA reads TGTGCCAGCCCACCAGAGGAAGCCAGGTGGTCTGGGGCCAACGTCCTGACTTTC.

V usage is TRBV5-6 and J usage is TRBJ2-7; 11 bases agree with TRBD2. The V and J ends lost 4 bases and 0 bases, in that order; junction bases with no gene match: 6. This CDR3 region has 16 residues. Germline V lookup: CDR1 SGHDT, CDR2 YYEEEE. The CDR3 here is CASSDLAGGFSYEQYF. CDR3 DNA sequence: TGTGCCAGCAGCGACTTAGCGGGGGGGTTCTCCTACGAGCAGTACTTC.

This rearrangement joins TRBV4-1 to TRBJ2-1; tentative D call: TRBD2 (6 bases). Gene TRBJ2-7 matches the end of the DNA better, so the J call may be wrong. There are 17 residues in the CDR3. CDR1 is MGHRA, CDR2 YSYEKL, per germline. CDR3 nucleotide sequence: TGCGCCAGCAGCCAATACCGGGACGGGAGCTCCTACAATGAGCAGTACTTC. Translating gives CASSQYRDGSSYNEQYF.

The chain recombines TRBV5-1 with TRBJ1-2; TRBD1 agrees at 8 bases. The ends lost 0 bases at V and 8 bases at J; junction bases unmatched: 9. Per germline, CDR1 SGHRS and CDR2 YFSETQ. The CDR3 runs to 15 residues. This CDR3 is CASSLAGAGGGGYTF. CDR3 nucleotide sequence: TGCGCCAGCAGCTTGGCCGGGGCAGGGGGCGGAGGCTACACCTTC.

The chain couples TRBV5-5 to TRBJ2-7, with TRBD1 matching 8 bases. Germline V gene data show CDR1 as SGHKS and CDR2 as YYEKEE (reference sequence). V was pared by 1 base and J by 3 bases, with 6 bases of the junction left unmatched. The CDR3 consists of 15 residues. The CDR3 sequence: CASSLIPGQVYEQYF. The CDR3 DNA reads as TGTGCCAGCAGCTTGATTCCGGGACAGGTCTACGAGCAGTACTTC.

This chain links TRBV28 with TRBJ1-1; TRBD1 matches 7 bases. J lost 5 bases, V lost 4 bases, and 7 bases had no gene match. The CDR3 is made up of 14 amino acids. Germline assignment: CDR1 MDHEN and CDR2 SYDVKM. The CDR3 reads CASSWTGGRTEAFF. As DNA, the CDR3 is TGTGCCAGCAGTTGGACAGGCGGGAGAACTGAAGCTTTCTTT.

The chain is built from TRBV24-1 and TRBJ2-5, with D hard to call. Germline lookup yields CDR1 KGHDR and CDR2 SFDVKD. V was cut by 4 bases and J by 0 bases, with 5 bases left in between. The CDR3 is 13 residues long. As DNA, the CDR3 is TGTGCCACCAGTGAGGCCAACCAAGAGACCCAGTACTTC. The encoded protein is CATSEANQETQYF.